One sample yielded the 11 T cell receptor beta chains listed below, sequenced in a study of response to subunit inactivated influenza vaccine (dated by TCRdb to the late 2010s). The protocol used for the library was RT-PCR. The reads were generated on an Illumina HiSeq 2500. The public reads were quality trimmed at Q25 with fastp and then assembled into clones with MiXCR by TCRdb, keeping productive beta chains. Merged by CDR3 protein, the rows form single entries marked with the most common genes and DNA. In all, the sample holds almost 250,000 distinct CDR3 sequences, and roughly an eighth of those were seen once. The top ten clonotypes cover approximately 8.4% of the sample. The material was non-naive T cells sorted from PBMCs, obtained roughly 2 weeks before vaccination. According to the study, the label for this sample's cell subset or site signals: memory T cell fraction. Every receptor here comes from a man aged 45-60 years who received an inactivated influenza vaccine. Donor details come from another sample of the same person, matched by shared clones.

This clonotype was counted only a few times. The CDR3: CSAGPGRGEQYF. The CDR3 DNA sequence: TGCAGTGCCGGACCTGGGAGGGGGGAGCAGTACTTC. V and J are TRBV20-1 and TRBJ2-7; D is perhaps TRBD2 (7 bases). Trimming removed 6 bases from V and 7 bases from J, with 16 bases in between. The length of the CDR3 is 12 residues. Germline lookup yields CDR1 DFQATT and CDR2 SNEGSKA (reference sequence).

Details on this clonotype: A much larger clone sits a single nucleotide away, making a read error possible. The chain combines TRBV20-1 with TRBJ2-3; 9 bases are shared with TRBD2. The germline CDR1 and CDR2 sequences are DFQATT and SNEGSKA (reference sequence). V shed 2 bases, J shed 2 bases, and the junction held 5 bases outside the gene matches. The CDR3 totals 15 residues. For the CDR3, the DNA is TGCAGTGCTAGAACTAGCGGGTGGCCCACAGATACGCAGTATTTT. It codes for CSARTSGWPTDTQYF.

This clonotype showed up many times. As DNA, the CDR3 is TGCAGCGTGAAAAACGCAACCAACTATGGCTACACCTTC. It specifies CSVKNATNYGYTF. This chain joins TRBV29-1 and TRBJ1-2; D gene ambiguous. V was pared by 6 bases and J by 2 bases, with 13 bases between. The CDR3 loop spans 13 amino acids. The germline gives CDR1 SQVTM, CDR2 ANQGSEA.

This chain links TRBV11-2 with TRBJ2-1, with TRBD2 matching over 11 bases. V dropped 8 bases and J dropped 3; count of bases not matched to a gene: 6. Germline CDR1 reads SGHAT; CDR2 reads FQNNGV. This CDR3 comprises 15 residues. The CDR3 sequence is CASGPTSGGYNEQFF. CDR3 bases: TGTGCCAGCGGACCTACTAGCGGGGGCTACAATGAGCAGTTCTTC. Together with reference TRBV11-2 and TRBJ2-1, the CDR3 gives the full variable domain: EAGVAQSPRYKIIEKRQSVAFWCNPISGHATLYWYQQILGQGPKLLIQFQNNGVVDDSQLPKDRFSAERLKGVDSTLKIQPAKLEDSAVYLCASGPTSGGYNEQFFGPGTRLTVL.

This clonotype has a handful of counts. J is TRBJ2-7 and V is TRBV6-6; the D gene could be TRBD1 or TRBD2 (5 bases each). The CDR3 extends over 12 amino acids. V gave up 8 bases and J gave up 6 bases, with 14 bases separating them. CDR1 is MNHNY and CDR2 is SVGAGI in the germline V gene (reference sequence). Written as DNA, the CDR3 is TGTGCCAGCGCGGCTTGGGGGAGCGAGCAGTACTTC. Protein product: CASAAWGSEQYF.

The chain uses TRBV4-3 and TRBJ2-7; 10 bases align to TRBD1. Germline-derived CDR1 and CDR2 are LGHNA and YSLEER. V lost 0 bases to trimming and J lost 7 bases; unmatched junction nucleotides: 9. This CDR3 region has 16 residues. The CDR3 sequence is CASSQDLGTGVAEQYF. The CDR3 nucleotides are TGCGCCAGCAGCCAAGACCTCGGGACAGGGGTTGCGGAGCAGTACTTC.

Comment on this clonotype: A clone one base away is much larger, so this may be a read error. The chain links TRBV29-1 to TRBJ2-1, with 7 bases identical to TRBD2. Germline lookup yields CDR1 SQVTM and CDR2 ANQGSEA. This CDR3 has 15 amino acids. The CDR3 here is CGVDGAGVSYNEQFF. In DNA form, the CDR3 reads TGCGGCGTTGACGGTGCGGGAGTATCCTACAATGAGCAGTTCTTC.

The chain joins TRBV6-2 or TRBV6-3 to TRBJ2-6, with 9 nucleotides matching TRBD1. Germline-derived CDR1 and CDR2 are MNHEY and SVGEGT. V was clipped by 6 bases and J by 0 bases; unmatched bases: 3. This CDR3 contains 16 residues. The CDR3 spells CASRGTGLSGANVLTF. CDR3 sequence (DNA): TGTGCCAGCAGGGGGACAGGGCTCTCTGGGGCCAACGTCCTGACTTTC.

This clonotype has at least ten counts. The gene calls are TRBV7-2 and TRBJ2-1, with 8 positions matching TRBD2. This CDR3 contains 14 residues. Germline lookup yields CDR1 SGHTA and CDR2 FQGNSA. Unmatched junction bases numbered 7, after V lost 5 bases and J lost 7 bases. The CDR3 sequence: CASSVSGRGNEQFF. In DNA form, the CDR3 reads TGTGCCAGCAGCGTTTCCGGGAGGGGTAATGAGCAGTTCTTC. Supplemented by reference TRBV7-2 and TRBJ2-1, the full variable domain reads GAGVSQSPSNKVTEKGKDVELRCDPISGHTALYWYRQSLGQGLEFLIYFQGNSAPDKSGLPSDRFSAERTGGSVSTLTIQRTQQEDSAVYLCASSVSGRGNEQFFGPGTRLTVL.

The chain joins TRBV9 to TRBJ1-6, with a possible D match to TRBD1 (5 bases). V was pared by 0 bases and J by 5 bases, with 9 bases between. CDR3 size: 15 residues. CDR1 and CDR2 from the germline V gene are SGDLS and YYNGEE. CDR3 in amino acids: CASSVEGYDNSPLHF. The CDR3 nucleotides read TGTGCCAGCAGCGTAGAGGGGTACGATAATTCACCCCTCCACTTT.

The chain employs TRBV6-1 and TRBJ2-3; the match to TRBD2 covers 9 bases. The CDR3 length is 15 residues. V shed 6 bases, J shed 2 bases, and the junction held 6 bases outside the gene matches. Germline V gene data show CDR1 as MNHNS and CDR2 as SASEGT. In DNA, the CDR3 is TGTGCCAGCAGACGAGCGGGGGGCTCCACAGATACGCAGTATTTT. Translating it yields CASRRAGGSTDTQYF.